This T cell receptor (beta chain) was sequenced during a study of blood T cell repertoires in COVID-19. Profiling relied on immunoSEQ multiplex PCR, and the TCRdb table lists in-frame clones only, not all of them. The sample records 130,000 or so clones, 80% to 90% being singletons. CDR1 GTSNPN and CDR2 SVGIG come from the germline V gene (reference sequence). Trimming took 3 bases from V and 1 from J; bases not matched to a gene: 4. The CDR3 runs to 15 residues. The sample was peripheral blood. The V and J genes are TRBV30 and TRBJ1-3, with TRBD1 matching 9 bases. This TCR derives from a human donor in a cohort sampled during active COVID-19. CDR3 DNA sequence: TGTGCCTGGAGCGGGACAGGGCTGTCTGGAAACACCATATATTTT. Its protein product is CAWSGTGLSGNTIYF.